The T cell receptor beta chain described here comes from a study of circulating and synovial CD4+ cells in juvenile arthritis. Study results and caveats: Diversity here was lower than in bulk blood CD4 cells. CPL versus bulk CD4 samples: T cell genome counts differed by at least an order of magnitude. Circulating pathogenic-like lymphocytes shared a substantially higher fraction of CDR3 sequences with synovium than bulk blood.

Sequenced by immunoSEQ multiplex PCR; TCRdb stores in-frame clones only, minus some. The sample consists of some 15,000 clones, 90% to 95% of them appearing once. As concerns this clone: Its antigen is not known.

The CDR3 runs to 13 residues. In germline, CDR1 is SGHNT, CDR2 YYREEE (reference sequence). V shed 6 bases and J shed 4 bases, with 13 bases lying between them. Samples derive from patients with active juvenile idiopathic arthritis. This clonotype was sampled from a human donor with juvenile idiopathic arthritis. The sample taken for sequencing was CD4+ T cells from blood. V gene TRBV5-4 combines with J gene TRBJ1-2, with a tentative D call TRBD1 (5 bases). The CDR3 DNA follows: TGTGCCAGCAACCGGGGGGGGACCTATGGCTACACCTTC. Translating gives CASNRGGTYGYTF. The full variable domain, completed using reference TRBV5-4 and TRBJ1-2, is ETGVTQSPTHLIKTRGQQVTLRCSSQSGHNTVSWYQQALGQGPQFIFQYYREEENGRGNFPPRFSGLQFPNYSSELNVNALELDDSALYLCASNRGGTYGYTFGSGTRLTVV.